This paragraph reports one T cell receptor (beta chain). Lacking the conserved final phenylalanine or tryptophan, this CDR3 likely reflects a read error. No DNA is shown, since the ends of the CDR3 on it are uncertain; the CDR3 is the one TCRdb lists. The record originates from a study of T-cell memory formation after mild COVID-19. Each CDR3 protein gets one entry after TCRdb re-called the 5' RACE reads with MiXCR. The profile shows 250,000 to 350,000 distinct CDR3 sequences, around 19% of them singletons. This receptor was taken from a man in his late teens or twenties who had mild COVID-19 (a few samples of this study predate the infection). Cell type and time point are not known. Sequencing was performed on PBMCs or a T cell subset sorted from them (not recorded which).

The chain's CDR3 is CASRTAGTGVDTL. V gene TRBV7-9 combines with J gene TRBJ1-2; TRBD1 was called by the table and not checked on the DNA. Germline assignment: CDR1 SEHNR and CDR2 FQNEAQ (reference sequence). The CDR3 is made up of 13 amino acids, end residues included.